The clone carrying this TCR beta chain came up a few times. The sample comes from a study of early T cells in non-severe SARS-CoV-2 infection. Looking at the study overall: The input, bulk RNA from unsorted whole blood, was sequenced, and chains were unpaired.

Germline V gene lookup returns CDR1 SGHTA and CDR2 FQGTGA. CDR3 size: 13 residues. Trimming stripped 2 bases from V and 3 bases from J, with 7 bases between. Unique molecular identifiers (one per individual cDNA molecule) were attached. TCRdb reprocessed the 5' RACE reads with MiXCR, giving one entry per CDR3 protein. The sample shows tens of thousands of distinct CDR3 sequences, approximately 13% of them seen only once. The clonotype comes from an adult who was a healthcare worker with PCR-confirmed SARS-CoV-2 infection or an uninfected control (not recorded which). The rearrangement links TRBV7-3 to TRBJ1-1, with D possibly matching TRBD1 (5 bases). The sequencing sample was made of whole blood. In DNA form, the CDR3 reads TGTGCCAGCAGCTTACAGGGCGACACTGAAGCTTTCTTT. Amino acid sequence: CASSLQGDTEAFF.